A selection of T cell receptor beta chains follows, all from one sample in a study of shared clonotypes between healthy human individuals. The repertoire was sequenced with immunoSEQ multiplex PCR; TCRdb's copy has only in-frame clones and lacks some. The sample consists of over a million clones, about 84% of them appearing once. The source material was memory CD4+ T cells from PBMCs. Every receptor here comes from a man aged 18 to 29 in good health. Some clones in this sample may be carry-over from other donors' samples. CDR3s include the opening cysteine and the closing phenylalanine or tryptophan. D genes are given only for firm matches. Some rows mark clone size as missing; the rest say once, few, many or name a class of expanded clone.

D: NA
V: TRBV7-8
J: TRBJ2-1
size: NA
CDR3: CASSLGAISSYNEQFF
DNA: TGTGCCAGCAGCTTAGGGGCGATTAGCTCCTACAATGAGCAGTTCTTC

D: NA
V: TRBV5-6
J: TRBJ2-1
size: NA
CDR3: CASSLDGKRFSYNEQFF
DNA: TGTGCCAGCAGCTTGGACGGGAAGCGGTTCTCCTACAATGAGCAGTTCTTC

D: NA
V: TRBV28
J: TRBJ1-2
size: NA
CDR3: CASTTLPGGYTF
DNA: TGTGCCAGCACCACCCTCCCCGGTGGCTACACCTTC

D: NA
V: TRBV27
J: TRBJ2-7
size: NA
CDR3: CASKGRSDEQYF
DNA: TGTGCCAGCAAAGGGAGAAGCGACGAGCAGTACTTC

D: NA
V: TRBV14
J: TRBJ2-1
size: once
CDR3: CASSQVGGYEQFF
DNA: TGTGCCAGCAGCCAAGTTGGCGGTTATGAGCAGTTCTTC

D: NA
V: TRBV9
J: TRBJ1-2
size: many
CDR3: CASSGAGTRSSYYGYTF
DNA: TGTGCCAGCAGCGGAGCCGGGACAAGGTCTTCATACTATGGCTACACCTTC

D: NA
V: TRBV2
J: TRBJ1-5
size: NA
CDR3: CASSERTAYQPQHF
DNA: TGTGCCAGCAGTGAAAGGACCGCCTATCAGCCCCAGCATTTT

D: TRBD2
V: TRBV11-2
J: TRBJ2-7
size: few
CDR3: CASRRVAGAPYEQYF
DNA: TGTGCCAGCAGAAGGGTAGCGGGAGCCCCCTACGAGCAGTACTTC

D: NA
V: TRBV29-1
J: TRBJ2-1
size: many
CDR3: CSVVRGGDEQFF
DNA: TGCAGCGTTGTCAGGGGAGGCGATGAGCAGTTCTTC

D: NA
V: TRBV5-4
J: TRBJ1-1
size: once
CDR3: CASSSSTASTEAFF
DNA: TGTGCCAGCAGCTCTTCAACCGCTAGCACTGAAGCTTTCTTT

D: TRBD1
V: TRBV15
J: TRBJ1-4
size: few
CDR3: CATSRGDRGPEKLFF
DNA: TGTGCCACCAGCAGAGGCGACAGGGGGCCTGAAAAACTGTTTTTT

D: NA
V: TRBV7-2
J: TRBJ2-7
size: NA
CDR3: CASSRARHASYEQYF
DNA: TGTGCCAGCAGCCGGGCGCGACATGCGTCCTACGAGCAGTACTTC

D: NA
V: TRBV11-2
J: TRBJ1-1
size: NA
CDR3: CASSWTENTEAFF
DNA: TGTGCCAGCAGTTGGACAGAGAACACTGAAGCTTTCTTT

D: NA
V: TRBV6-6
J: TRBJ1-5
size: NA
CDR3: CASSYSGSGDQPQHF
DNA: TGTGCCAGCAGTTACTCCGGTTCAGGGGATCAGCCCCAGCATTTT

D: NA
V: TRBV28
J: TRBJ2-2
size: NA
CDR3: CASRSASLGGTGELFF
DNA: TGTGCCAGCAGATCCGCTAGCCTTGGTGGGACCGGGGAGCTGTTTTTT

D: TRBD1
V: TRBV7-6
J: TRBJ1-4
size: NA
CDR3: CASSLATGFGEKLFF
DNA: TGTGCCAGCAGCTTAGCGACAGGGTTTGGAGAAAAACTGTTTTTT

D: NA
V: TRBV6-1
J: TRBJ2-7
size: once
CDR3: CASRGGANGYEQYF
DNA: TGTGCCAGCAGAGGTGGAGCTAATGGCTACGAGCAGTACTTC

D: NA
V: TRBV5-1
J: TRBJ2-2
size: NA
CDR3: CASTATLDVGELFF
DNA: TGCGCCAGCACCGCCACGTTAGACGTCGGGGAGCTGTTTTTT

D: NA
V: TRBV2
J: TRBJ1-1
size: many
CDR3: CASSDFGGNTEAFF
DNA: TGTGCCAGCAGTGATTTCGGGGGGAACACTGAAGCTTTCTTT

D: NA
V: TRBV6-5
J: TRBJ1-1
size: few
CDR3: CASSWSRGQNTEAFF
DNA: TGTGCCAGCAGTTGGTCCAGGGGTCAGAACACTGAAGCTTTCTTT

D: NA
V: TRBV4-2
J: TRBJ2-7
size: few
CDR3: CASSQESGISYEQYF
DNA: TGTGCCAGCAGCCAAGAAAGCGGAATCTCCTACGAGCAGTACTTC

D: NA
V: TRBV7-9
J: TRBJ2-3
size: NA
CDR3: CASSLEGRDTQYF
DNA: TGTGCCAGCAGCTTAGAGGGAAGGGATACGCAGTATTTT

D: NA
V: TRBV28
J: TRBJ1-2
size: NA
CDR3: CASSGWGLSGYTF
DNA: TGTGCCAGCAGCGGCTGGGGTCTCTCCGGCTACACCTTC

D: NA
V: TRBV7-9
J: TRBJ1-5
size: NA
CDR3: CASSLTGNQPQHF
DNA: TGTGCCAGCAGCTTGACTGGCAATCAGCCCCAGCATTTT

D: TRBD2
V: TRBV7-9
J: TRBJ2-7
size: NA
CDR3: CASSLHPAGGQVNEQYF
DNA: TGTGCCAGCAGCTTACACCCAGCGGGAGGCCAGGTGAACGAGCAGTACTTC

D: NA
V: TRBV5-8
J: TRBJ1-2
size: NA
CDR3: CASSRLGGVGYTF
DNA: TGTGCCAGCAGTCGATTGGGAGGGGTCGGCTACACCTTC

D: NA
V: TRBV15
J: TRBJ2-6
size: NA
CDR3: CATSRIGGRSGANVLTF
DNA: TGTGCCACCAGCAGGATTGGGGGTCGCTCTGGGGCCAACGTCCTGACTTTC

D: NA
V: TRBV18
J: TRBJ1-1
size: NA
CDR3: CASSQQPPNTEAFF
DNA: TGTGCCAGCTCACAACAGCCGCCGAACACTGAAGCTTTCTTT

D: NA
V: TRBV10-3
J: TRBJ2-7
size: NA
CDR3: CAINNPYEQYF
DNA: TGTGCCATCAATAACCCCTACGAGCAGTACTTC

D: TRBD1
V: TRBV11-3
J: TRBJ2-2
size: NA
CDR3: CASSLGQGFGGELFF
DNA: TGTGCCAGCAGCTTAGGACAGGGATTCGGCGGGGAGCTGTTTTTT

D: TRBD1
V: TRBV5-1
J: TRBJ2-5
size: few
CDR3: CASRKSTGGQETQYF
DNA: TGCGCCAGCAGGAAGAGTACAGGGGGCCAAGAGACCCAGTACTTC